These 23 T cell receptor beta chains came from one sample sequenced in a study of T cells in Graves' hyperthyroidism and ophthalmopathy. Using RNA transcripts as the source, TCR beta CDR3 regions were amplified. First-round RT-PCR targeting the TCR CDR3 was performed with the HTBI primer set. MiXCR, run by TCRdb on the multiplex PCR reads, gives a single entry per CDR3 protein. The sample holds some 800,000 distinct CDR3 sequences, around 39% seen once. The sample comprised blood. The receptors come from a man between 18 and 35 years old with Graves' hyperthyroidism.

This clonotype has ten or more counts. The chain joins TRBV19 to TRBJ1-1, with a weak D call TRBD1 (6 bases). This CDR3 comprises 14 residues. The germline CDR1 and CDR2 sequences are LNHDA and SQIVND (reference sequence). Deletions cut 1 base from V and 3 bases from J, with 9 bases between. The CDR3 reads CASSIVGGYTEAFF. The DNA for the CDR3 is TGTGCCAGTAGTATAGTAGGGGGATACACTGAAGCTTTCTTT.

The CDR3 is CASSSQRGAYEQYF. DNA of the CDR3: TGTGCCAGCAGTTCCCAGCGGGGTGCCTACGAGCAGTACTTC. V gene TRBV6-2 or TRBV6-3 combines with J gene TRBJ2-7; 7 nucleotides line up with TRBD2. J was trimmed by 2 bases and V by 4 bases; bases with no gene match: 5. Germline-derived CDR1 and CDR2 are MNHEY and SVGEGT. CDR3 size: 14 residues.

This clonotype was recorded a few times. V gene TRBV7-2 combines with J gene TRBJ2-5; D not certain. The CDR3 extends over 14 amino acids. Between the trimmed V and J ends, which lost 3 bases and 1 base, there was a span of 9 bases. Per the germline V gene, CDR1 is SGHTA and CDR2 is FQGNSA. The CDR3 DNA is TGTGCCAGCAGCTTTGGCAGGCTCCAAGAGACCCAGTACTTC. Protein: CASSFGRLQETQYF.

The chain recombines TRBV7-2 with TRBJ2-7; 8 bases line up with TRBD1. CDR1 is SGHTA and CDR2 is FQGNSA in the germline V gene. CDR3 length: 15 residues. The trim removed 5 bases at V and 6 bases at J, leaving 12 bases unmatched. CDR3 coding DNA: TGTGCCAGCAGCGGAACGACAGGGGAATCGAGCGAGCAGTACTTC. Its protein product is CASSGTTGESSEQYF.

This clonotype was counted many times. V gene TRBV25-1 combines with J gene TRBJ1-1; the D gene is possibly TRBD1 (5 bases). V lost 2 bases and J lost 7, with 14 bases in between. The CDR3 runs to 14 residues. CDR1 and CDR2 (germline): MGHDK, SYGVNS. The CDR3 nucleotides read TGTGCCAGCAGTGAAATCCCGGGACCGAGTGAAGCTTTCTTT. Its translation is CASSEIPGPSEAFF. Looking up the rest from reference TRBV25-1 and TRBJ1-1 gives the full variable domain: EADIYQTPRYLVIGTGKKITLECSQTMGHDKMYWYQQDPGMELHLIHYSYGVNSTEKGDLSSESTVSRIRTEHFPLTLESARPSHTSQYLCASSEIPGPSEAFFGQGTRLTVV.

The chain links TRBV2 to TRBJ1-6, with a weak D call TRBD1 (5 bases). Trimming stripped 3 bases from V and 7 bases from J, with 13 bases between. The CDR3 runs to 15 residues. Germline loops: CDR1 SNHLY, CDR2 FYNNEI. CDR3 in amino acids: CASSDYEGPNSPLHF. The CDR3 DNA sequence: TGTGCCAGCAGTGACTACGAGGGGCCGAATTCACCCCTCCACTTT.

About this clonotype: This could be a read error, since a much larger clone is one nucleotide away. The CDR3 here is CNACLQGTTYEQYF. The CDR3 DNA is TGCAACGCCTGCTTGCAGGGGACTACCTACGAGCAGTACTTC. The chain has TRBV29-1 and TRBJ2-7; TRBD2 might be the D (7 bases). The length of the CDR3 is 14 residues. The germline CDR1 and CDR2 sequences are SQVTM and ANQGSEA.

The chain recombines TRBV11-3 with TRBJ1-2, with 7 bases that match TRBD1. V was clipped by 5 bases and J by 8 bases; unmatched bases: 14. This CDR3 contains 15 residues. The germline CDR1 and CDR2 sequences are SGHNT and YENEEA. CDR3 sequence (DNA): TGTGCCAGCAGCGTCGGGCGGCCCAGGGACAGCGGCTACACCTTC. This sequence encodes CASSVGRPRDSGYTF.

This clonotype showed up just a few times. The chain joins TRBV11-2 to TRBJ1-3, with 8 bases matching TRBD1. The CDR3 has 16 amino acids. The V segment lost 5 bases and the J segment 2 bases; nucleotides outside the gene matches: 8. Germline V CDR1 and CDR2: SGHAT, FQNNGV. CDR3 in amino acids: CASSHSGDRTGNTIYF. As DNA, the CDR3 is TGTGCCAGCAGCCACTCCGGGGACAGGACTGGAAACACCATATATTTT.

This clonotype was observed many times. The V call is TRBV29-1, the J call TRBJ1-1, with D maybe TRBD1 (5 bases). This CDR3 has 13 residues. Trimming removed 4 bases from V and 7 bases from J, with 16 bases in between. Germline CDR1 and CDR2: SQVTM and ANQGSEA. As DNA, the CDR3 is TGCAGCGTTGGATCCTGGCAGGGTGGTGAAGCTTTCTTT. It translates to CSVGSWQGGEAFF.

The table lists this clonotype with a few counts. The chain employs TRBV15 and TRBJ1-3; the D gene is possibly TRBD1 (5 bases). Germline-derived CDR1 and CDR2 are LNHNV and YYDKDF (reference sequence). The CDR3 is 14 amino acids. Trimming cost V 2 bases and J 7 bases, with 12 bases left between them. CDR3 bases: TGTGCCACCAGCAGACCCAGACAGACGAACACCATATATTTT. Protein sequence: CATSRPRQTNTIYF.

V usage is TRBV5-4 and J usage is TRBJ1-1; D uncertain. The CDR3 runs to 17 residues. Germline CDR1 and CDR2: SGHNT and YYREEE (reference sequence). V was clipped by 1 base and J by 0 bases, with 16 bases between them. This CDR3 reads CASSLPPSHSVNTEAFF. The CDR3 region has the DNA TGTGCCAGCAGCTTGCCGCCCTCCCATTCGGTGAACACTGAAGCTTTCTTT.

This clonotype was seen a handful of times. The CDR3 loop is CASSPVLTSGYEQYF. CDR3 in DNA: TGTGCCAGCAGCCCTGTCTTGACTAGCGGCTACGAGCAGTACTTC. The V call is TRBV7-2, the J call TRBJ2-7; 9 bases match TRBD2. This CDR3 contains 15 residues. CDR1 is SGHTA, CDR2 FQGNSA, per germline. J lost 3 bases, V lost 5 bases, and 8 bases had no gene match.

This clonotype was seen a few times. A much larger clone lies one base from this, so it may be a read error. The chain combines TRBV6-5 with TRBJ1-1; D unclear. CDR3 length: 12 amino acids. V was cut by 6 bases and J by 1 base, with 6 bases left in between. In germline, CDR1 is MNHEY, CDR2 SVGAGI. The CDR3 loop reads CASRGWNTEAFF. The CDR3 bases are TGTGCCAGCAGGGGGTGGAACACTGAAGCTTTCTTT.

The rearrangement links TRBV7-8 to TRBJ2-7, with 8 nucleotides matching TRBD2. CDR3 length: 15 residues. Per germline, CDR1 SGHVS and CDR2 FQNEAQ. With 5 bases clipped from V and 5 bases from J, the junction kept 11 bases outside the gene matches. The CDR3, as DNA: TGTGCCAGCAGCCTCACTAGCGGCCCGGGAGACGAGCAGTACTTC. Residues: CASSLTSGPGDEQYF.

The gene calls are TRBV12-3 or TRBV12-4 and TRBJ1-3, with D possibly being TRBD1 (6 bases). CDR3 length: 15 amino acids. V lost 4 bases and J 2 bases, leaving 12 bases between the germline ends. The CDR3 sequence: CASSSSRQAGNTIYF. Here the CDR3 DNA reads TGTGCCAGCAGTTCTTCACGACAGGCTGGAAACACCATATATTTT.

This clonotype was found a few times. The chain is built from TRBV2 and TRBJ2-6; the match to TRBD2 covers 11 bases. The V gene end was trimmed by 10 bases and the J gene end by 0 bases; junction bases not matched to a gene: 5. The CDR3 has 16 residues. Germline V gene sequence: CDR1 SNHLY, CDR2 FYNNEI. The CDR3 coding sequence is TGTGCCATCCAACTAGCGGGGGCCTCTGGGGCCAACGTCCTGACTTTC. Translation gives CAIQLAGASGANVLTF.

This clonotype was observed at least ten times. V and J are TRBV7-9 and TRBJ1-1; 8 bases line up with TRBD1. After removal of 4 bases from V and 0 bases from J, the junction contained 7 bases not matched to a gene. The CDR3 contains 16 residues. Germline values: CDR1 SEHNR, CDR2 FQNEAQ (reference sequence). This CDR3 reads CASSSTGDFMNTEAFF. CDR3 DNA: TGTGCCAGCAGCTCGACAGGGGACTTCATGAACACTGAAGCTTTCTTT.

This clonotype was seen many times. This chain links TRBV20-1 with TRBJ1-4; no clear D gene. Germline lookup yields CDR1 DFQATT and CDR2 SNEGSKA (reference sequence). Deletions cut 1 base from V and 1 base from J, with 10 bases between. The CDR3 runs to 15 residues. CDR3 nucleotides: TGCAGTGCTAGAGCAAGGAGGGTAACTAATGAAAAACTGTTTTTT. Translating gives CSARARRVTNEKLFF.

This rearrangement joins TRBV5-1 to TRBJ1-1; D is ambiguous. The CDR3 contains 14 residues. V was trimmed by 4 bases and J by 4 bases, leaving 14 bases between them. CDR1 is SGHRS, CDR2 YFSETQ, per germline. This CDR3 reads CASSPYGVSTEAFF. The DNA of the CDR3 is TGCGCCAGCAGCCCCTACGGGGTGAGCACTGAAGCTTTCTTT. Together with reference TRBV5-1 and TRBJ1-1, the CDR3 gives the full variable domain: KAGVTQTPRYLIKTRGQQVTLSCSPISGHRSVSWYQQTPGQGLQFLFEYFSETQRNKGNFPGRFSGRQFSNSRSEMNVSTLELGDSALYLCASSPYGVSTEAFFGQGTRLTVV.

The chain recombines TRBV7-9 with TRBJ1-2, with a weak D call TRBD1 (6 bases). Germline V gives CDR1 SEHNR, CDR2 FQNEAQ (reference sequence). The CDR3 runs 13 residues. The V gene lost 8 bases and the J gene lost 8 bases, with 18 bases spanning the gap. CDR3 nucleotides: TGTGCCAGCCAGCTAGGCGGACAGATGGGCTACACCTTC. It is translated as CASQLGGQMGYTF. Complete variable domain (other parts from reference TRBV7-9 and TRBJ1-2): DTGVSQNPRHKITKRGQNVTFRCDPISEHNRLYWYRQTLGQGPEFLTYFQNEAQLEKSRLLSDRFSAERPKGSFSTLEIQRTEQGDSAMYLCASQLGGQMGYTFGSGTRLTVV.

V is TRBV9 and J is TRBJ1-6, with 7 bases aligning to TRBD1. Germline V lookup: CDR1 SGDLS, CDR2 YYNGEE. CDR3 size: 16 residues. V lost 5 bases and J lost 6; bases outside the gene matches: 11. The CDR3: CASSYLPTGINSPLHF. The CDR3 coding sequence is TGTGCCAGCAGTTACCTGCCGACAGGGATTAATTCACCCCTCCACTTT.

This clonotype appeared many times. This rearrangement joins TRBV19 to TRBJ1-5, with 7 nucleotides matching TRBD1. From germline, CDR1 is LNHDA and CDR2 SQIVND (reference sequence). V lost 4 bases and J lost 5; bases outside the gene matches: 5. This CDR3 is built from 14 residues. The CDR3 sequence: CASSTRDSYQPQHF. The CDR3 region has the DNA TGTGCCAGTAGTACACGGGACAGTTATCAGCCCCAGCATTTT.